These T cell receptor beta chains were read from a single sample in a study of beta chain features in type 1 diabetes. Using immunoSEQ multiplex PCR, the repertoire was profiled, and TCRdb retains in-frame clones only, with some absent. The profile shows about 700,000 clones, around an eighth of them singletons. Sequencing was performed on naive CD4+ T cells from blood. These receptors all come from a man in his late teens or twenties with type 1 diabetes. Each CDR3 is given with its conserved first and last residue. The D gene is left open where the match is weak. Not every row has a clone size; where given, it reads once, few, many or a size class.

>few|TRBV9|TRBJ2-3|.
CASSVVLGLFTDTQYF
>few|TRBV29-1|TRBJ1-1|.
CSVEPRLARTEAFF
>few|TRBV5-1|TRBJ1-5|TRBD1
CASSSGTGDNQPQHF
>few|TRBV6-6|TRBJ2-2|.
CASNPSGTGELFF
>.|TRBV7-8|TRBJ2-3|.
CASSLVWIIPDTQYF
>.|TRBV7-2|TRBJ1-3|.
CASSLESQISGNTIYF
>few|TRBV7-2|TRBJ1-4|.
CASSFPVLPGVEEKLFF
>.|TRBV28|TRBJ1-5|.
CASSPAGKGYNQPQHF
>.|TRBV30|TRBJ1-1|.
CAWSPASNTEAFF
>.|TRBV15|TRBJ1-5|TRBD1
CATSRRLEGAGNQPQHF
>.|TRBV6-5|TRBJ1-6|TRBD1
CASSTWGQGESPLHF
>few|TRBV20-1|TRBJ2-2|.
CSASFTGELFF
>.|TRBV2|TRBJ2-1|.
CASSEREEDEQFF
>.|TRBV2|TRBJ1-2|.
CASRQRLEANYGYTF
>.|TRBV6-5|TRBJ1-4|.
CASSPTAATNEKLFF
>few|TRBV7-2|TRBJ2-7|TRBD2
CASSRPGGLAGYEQYF
>.|TRBV6-1|TRBJ2-7|.
CASSGAGASSYEQYF
>.|TRBV7-2|TRBJ1-1|TRBD1
CASSFRQGNTEAFF
>.|TRBV28|TRBJ1-5|.
CASVKPGNQPQHF
>.|TRBV19|TRBJ2-6|.
CASSRQEGLGANVLTF
>few|TRBV19|TRBJ1-1|.
CASSYGRGDTEAFF
>.|TRBV4-1|TRBJ2-2|.
CASSQAQGRGTGELFF
>few|TRBV7-9|TRBJ1-2|.
CASSTDRPGNYGYTF
>.|TRBV10-3|TRBJ1-1|.
CAISEFREGTEAFF
>.|TRBV15|TRBJ2-5|TRBD2
CATSRDLAGATQYF
>few|TRBV30|TRBJ1-2|.
CAWSLQGDYGYTF